The clone carrying this TCR beta chain was seen more than once but under ten times. Its cognate antigen is unknown. This sample was included in a study of T-cell reconstitution after alpha-beta-depleted transplantation in children. It was with unique molecular identifiers that the TCRbeta library was prepared. TCRdb reanalysed the PCR reads using MiXCR and keeps one entry per CDR3 protein. The sample lists about 210,000 distinct CDR3 sequences; around a sixth were seen once. Germline V CDR1 and CDR2: SGHAT, FQNNGV. The J segment lost 11 bases and the V segment lost 2 bases, leaving 10 bases of the junction unmatched. The CDR3 has 16 residues. Whole-study findings and limits: Two months or so post-transplant, alpha-beta T cells reportedly derived from several hundred expanded graft clones. After transplant, high TCRbeta diversity at day 60 in some patients arose from surviving recipient T cells and thymic progenitors.

The sample here was PBMCs, mostly from graft donor cells, taken 360 days after TCRalphabeta/CD19-depleted stem cell transplant. The gene calls are TRBV11-2 and TRBJ2-6, with 9 bases fitting TRBD2. The TCR originated in a male patient aged 2-15 years who had a stem cell transplant for acute lymphoblastic leukemia, so the T cells may come from the graft donor. CDR3 sequence reads: CASSLFLAGKAHVLTF. CDR3 nucleotide sequence: TGTGCCAGCAGCTTATTTCTAGCGGGGAAAGCCCACGTCCTGACTTTC. Supplemented by reference TRBV11-2 and TRBJ2-6, the full variable domain reads EAGVAQSPRYKIIEKRQSVAFWCNPISGHATLYWYQQILGQGPKLLIQFQNNGVVDDSQLPKDRFSAERLKGVDSTLKIQPAKLEDSAVYLCASSLFLAGKAHVLTFGAGSRLTVL.